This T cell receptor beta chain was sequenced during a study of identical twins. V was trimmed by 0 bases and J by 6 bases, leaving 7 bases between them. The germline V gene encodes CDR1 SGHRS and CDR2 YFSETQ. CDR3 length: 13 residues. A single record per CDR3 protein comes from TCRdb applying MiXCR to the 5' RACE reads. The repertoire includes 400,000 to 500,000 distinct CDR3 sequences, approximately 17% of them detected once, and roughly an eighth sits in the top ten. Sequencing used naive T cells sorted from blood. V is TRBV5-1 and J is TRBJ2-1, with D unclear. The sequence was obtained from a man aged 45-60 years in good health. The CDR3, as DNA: TGCGCCAGCAGCTTGGTGACGGGCAATGAGCAGTTCTTC. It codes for CASSLVTGNEQFF.